Shown below are 2 T cell receptor beta chains from a single sample sequenced in a study of cytomegalovirus exposure and HLA in healthy donors. PCR involved 60 Vbeta and 13 Jbeta primers. The assay was immunoSEQ multiplex PCR, and TCRdb's table has in-frame clones only and misses some. The sample comprises approximately 240,000 clones, approximately 82% of which are singletons, and approximately 0.5% rests with the top ten. Sequencing input: PBMCs. All receptors come from a woman in her 40s in good health and CMV-seronegative.

This clone was counted between two and nine times. V is TRBV30 and J is TRBJ2-1; 8 nucleotides match TRBD2. Germline trimming cut 0 bases from V and 15 bases from J; bases unmatched to any gene: 4. The CDR3 has 11 residues. Germline loops: CDR1 GTSNPN, CDR2 SVGIG (reference sequence). The CDR3 spells CAWSVGAGGFF. The CDR3, as DNA: TGTGCCTGGAGTGTAGGGGCGGGGGGGTTCTTC.

The chain has TRBV19 and TRBJ2-7; a weak D match, TRBD2 (7 bases). Between the trimmed V and J ends, which lost 10 bases and 0 bases, there was a span of 16 bases. The CDR3 spans 14 residues. Looked up from germline, CDR1 is LNHDA and CDR2 is SQIVND (reference sequence). The CDR3 loop reads CATSYRGASYEQYF. In DNA form, the CDR3 reads TGTGCCACCAGCTACCGGGGGGCCTCCTACGAGCAGTACTTC.